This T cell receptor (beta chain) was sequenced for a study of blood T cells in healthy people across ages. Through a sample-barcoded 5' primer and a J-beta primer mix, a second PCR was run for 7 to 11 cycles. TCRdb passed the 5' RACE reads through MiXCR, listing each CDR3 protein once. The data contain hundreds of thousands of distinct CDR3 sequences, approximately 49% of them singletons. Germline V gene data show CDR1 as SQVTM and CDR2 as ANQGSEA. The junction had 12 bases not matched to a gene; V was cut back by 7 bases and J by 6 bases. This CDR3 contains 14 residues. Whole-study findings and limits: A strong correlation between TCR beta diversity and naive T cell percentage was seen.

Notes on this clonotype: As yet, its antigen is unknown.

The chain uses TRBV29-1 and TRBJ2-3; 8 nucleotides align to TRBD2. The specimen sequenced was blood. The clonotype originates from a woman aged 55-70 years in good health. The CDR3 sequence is CSATDRRGADTQYF. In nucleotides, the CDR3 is TGCAGCGCCACTGACCGGCGGGGGGCGGATACGCAGTATTTT.